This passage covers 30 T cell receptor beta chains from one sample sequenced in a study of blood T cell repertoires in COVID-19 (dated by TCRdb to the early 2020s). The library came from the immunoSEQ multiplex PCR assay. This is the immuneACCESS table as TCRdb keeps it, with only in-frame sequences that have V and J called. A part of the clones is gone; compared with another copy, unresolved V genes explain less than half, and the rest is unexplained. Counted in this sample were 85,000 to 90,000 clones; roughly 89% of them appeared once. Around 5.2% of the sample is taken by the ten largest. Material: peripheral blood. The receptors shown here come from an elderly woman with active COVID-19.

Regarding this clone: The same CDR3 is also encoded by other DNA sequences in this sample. This CDR3 reads CASSATGTNEKLFF. As DNA, the CDR3 is TGTGCCAGTAGCGCGACAGGGACAAATGAAAAACTGTTTTTT. This chain uses TRBV19 with TRBJ1-4; TRBD1 matches at 7 bases. The J segment lost 5 bases and the V segment lost 6 bases, leaving 6 bases of the junction unmatched. Germline CDR1 LNHDA, CDR2 SQIVND (reference sequence). CDR3 length: 14 residues.

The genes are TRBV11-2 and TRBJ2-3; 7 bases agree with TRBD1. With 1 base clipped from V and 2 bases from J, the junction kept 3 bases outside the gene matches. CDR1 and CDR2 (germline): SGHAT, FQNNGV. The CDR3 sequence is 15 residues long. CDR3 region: CASSLGTGDTDTQYF. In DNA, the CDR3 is TGTGCCAGCAGCTTAGGGACAGGAGACACAGATACGCAGTATTTT.

The CDR3 region is CSVATDLYEQYF. The CDR3 DNA reads as TGCAGCGTTGCTACAGACCTCTACGAGCAGTACTTC. The J gene is TRBJ2-7, the V gene TRBV29-1; no reliable D call. There are 12 residues in the CDR3. In germline, CDR1 is SQVTM, CDR2 ANQGSEA. V lost 4 bases and J lost 3, with 10 bases in between.

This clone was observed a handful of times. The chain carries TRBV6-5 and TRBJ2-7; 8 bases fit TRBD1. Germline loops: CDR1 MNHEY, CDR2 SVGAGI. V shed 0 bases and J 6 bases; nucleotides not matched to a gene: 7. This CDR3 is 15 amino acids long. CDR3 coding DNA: TGTGCCAGCAGTTACTCGCAGGGGGCGCCTGGCGAGCAGTACTTC. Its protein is CASSYSQGAPGEQYF.

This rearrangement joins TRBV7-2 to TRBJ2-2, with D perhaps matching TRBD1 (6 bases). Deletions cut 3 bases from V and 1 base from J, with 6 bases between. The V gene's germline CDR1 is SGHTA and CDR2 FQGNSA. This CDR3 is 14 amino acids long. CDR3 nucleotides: TGTGCCAGCAGCTTCAGGGGGAACACCGGGGAGCTGTTTTTT. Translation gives CASSFRGNTGELFF.

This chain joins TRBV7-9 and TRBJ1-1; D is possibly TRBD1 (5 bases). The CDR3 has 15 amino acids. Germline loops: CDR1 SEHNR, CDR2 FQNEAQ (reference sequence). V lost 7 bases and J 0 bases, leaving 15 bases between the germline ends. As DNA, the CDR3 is TGTGCCAGCACCTCTCAGGGCGGATTGAACACTGAAGCTTTCTTT. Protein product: CASTSQGGLNTEAFF. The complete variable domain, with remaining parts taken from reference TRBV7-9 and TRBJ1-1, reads DTGVSQNPRHKITKRGQNVTFRCDPISEHNRLYWYRQTLGQGPEFLTYFQNEAQLEKSRLLSDRFSAERPKGSFSTLEIQRTEQGDSAMYLCASTSQGGLNTEAFFGQGTRLTVV.

In DNA, the CDR3 is TGTGCCAGCAGTTACCCCGCGGACGAGCAGTACTTC. Its protein is CASSYPADEQYF. J is TRBJ2-7 and V is TRBV6-2 or TRBV6-3, with unresolved D. The CDR3 consists of 12 residues. The germline V gene has CDR1 MNHEY and CDR2 SVGEGT. Trimming left V 2 bases short and J 5 bases short, with 7 bases between.

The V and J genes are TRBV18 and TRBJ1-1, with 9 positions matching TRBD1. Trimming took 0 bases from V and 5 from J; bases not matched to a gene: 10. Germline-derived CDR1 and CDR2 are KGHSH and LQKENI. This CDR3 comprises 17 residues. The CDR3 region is CASSPPEYYRGRTEAFF. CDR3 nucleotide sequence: TGTGCCAGCTCACCACCAGAGTATTACAGGGGGCGGACTGAAGCTTTCTTT.

The chain's CDR3 is CASSDVQFYGYTF. CDR3 sequence (DNA): TGCGCCAGCAGTGATGTACAGTTCTATGGCTACACCTTC. This sequence joins TRBV10-1 and TRBJ1-2; no clear D. The V gene's germline CDR1 is WNHNN and CDR2 SYGVQD (reference sequence). The V end was cut by 3 bases, the J end by 4 bases, with 9 bases between. This CDR3 contains 13 residues.

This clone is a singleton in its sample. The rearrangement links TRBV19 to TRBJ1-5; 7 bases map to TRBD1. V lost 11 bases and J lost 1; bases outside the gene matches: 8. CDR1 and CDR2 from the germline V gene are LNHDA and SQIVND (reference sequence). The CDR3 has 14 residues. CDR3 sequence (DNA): TGTGCCGGAAGGGACAGAGAGAGCAATCAGCCCCAGCATTTT. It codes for CAGRDRESNQPQHF.

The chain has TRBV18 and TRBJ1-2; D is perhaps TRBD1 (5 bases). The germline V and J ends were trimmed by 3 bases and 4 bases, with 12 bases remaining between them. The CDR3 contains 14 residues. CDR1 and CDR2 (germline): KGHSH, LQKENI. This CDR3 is CASSPAGTSYGYTF. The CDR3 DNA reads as TGTGCCAGCTCACCGGCAGGGACTAGCTATGGCTACACCTTC.

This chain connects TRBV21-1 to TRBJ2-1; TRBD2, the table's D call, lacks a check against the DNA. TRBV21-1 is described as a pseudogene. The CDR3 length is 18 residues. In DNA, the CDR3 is TGTGCCAGCAGCACGGGGACTAGATTATTGGCGAGCAAAAATGAGCAGTTCTTC. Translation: CASSTGTRLLASKNEQFF.

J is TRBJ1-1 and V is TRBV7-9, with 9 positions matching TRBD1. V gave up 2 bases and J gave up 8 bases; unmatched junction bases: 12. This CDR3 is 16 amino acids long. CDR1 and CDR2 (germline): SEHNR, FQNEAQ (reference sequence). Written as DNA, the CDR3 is TGTGCCAGCAGCTTATCGGGTCGAACAGGGGGCGCCGAAGCTTTCTTT. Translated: CASSLSGRTGGAEAFF.

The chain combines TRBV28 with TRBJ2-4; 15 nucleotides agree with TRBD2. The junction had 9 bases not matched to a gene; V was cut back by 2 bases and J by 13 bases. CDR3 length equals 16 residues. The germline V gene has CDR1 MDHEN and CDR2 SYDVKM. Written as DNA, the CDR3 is TGTGCCAGCAGTTTAAGGGGGACTAGCGGGAGGTTTTACCAGTACTTC. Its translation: CASSLRGTSGRFYQYF.

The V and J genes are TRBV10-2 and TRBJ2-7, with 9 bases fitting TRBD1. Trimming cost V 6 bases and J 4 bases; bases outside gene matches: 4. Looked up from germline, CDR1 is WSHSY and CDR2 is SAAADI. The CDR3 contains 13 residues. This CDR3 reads CASRGTGRYEQYF. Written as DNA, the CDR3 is TGCGCCAGCAGGGGGACAGGGCGGTACGAGCAGTACTTC.

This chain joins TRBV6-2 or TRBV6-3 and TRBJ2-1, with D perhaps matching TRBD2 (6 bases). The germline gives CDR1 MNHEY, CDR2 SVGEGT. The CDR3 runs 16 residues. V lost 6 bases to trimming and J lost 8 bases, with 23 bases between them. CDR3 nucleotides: TGTGCCAGCAGCACAAGGGCGGGGTCCACCCTGGATGAGCAGTTCTTC. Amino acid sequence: CASSTRAGSTLDEQFF.

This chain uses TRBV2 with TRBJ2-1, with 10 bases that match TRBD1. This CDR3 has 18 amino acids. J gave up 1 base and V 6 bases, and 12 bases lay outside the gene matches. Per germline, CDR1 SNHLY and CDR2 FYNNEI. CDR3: CASSASRDRGRSYNEQFF. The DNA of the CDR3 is TGTGCCAGCAGCGCGTCCCGGGACAGGGGAAGGTCCTACAATGAGCAGTTCTTC.

The CDR3 here is CASSIPSGASGSSYEQYF. In DNA, the CDR3 is TGTGCCAGTAGTATACCGTCCGGGGCTAGCGGCAGCTCCTACGAGCAGTACTTC. This rearrangement joins TRBV19 to TRBJ2-7; 7 nucleotides align to TRBD2. The germline gives CDR1 LNHDA, CDR2 SQIVND (reference sequence). The CDR3 covers 18 residues. V trimming: 2 bases; J trimming: 0 bases; junction bases outside the gene matches: 13. Drawing the rest from reference TRBV19 and TRBJ2-7, the complete variable domain is DGGITQSPKYLFRKEGQNVTLSCEQNLNHDAMYWYRQDPGQGLRLIYYSQIVNDFQKGDIAEGYSVSREKKESFPLTVTSAQKNPTAFYLCASSIPSGASGSSYEQYFGPGTRLTVT.

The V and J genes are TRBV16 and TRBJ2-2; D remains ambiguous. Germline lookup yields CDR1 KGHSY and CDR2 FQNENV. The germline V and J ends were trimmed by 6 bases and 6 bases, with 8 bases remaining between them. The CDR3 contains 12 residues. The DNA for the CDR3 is TGTGCCAGCAGTCAACTTGCCGGGGAGCTGTTTTTT. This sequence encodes CASSQLAGELFF.

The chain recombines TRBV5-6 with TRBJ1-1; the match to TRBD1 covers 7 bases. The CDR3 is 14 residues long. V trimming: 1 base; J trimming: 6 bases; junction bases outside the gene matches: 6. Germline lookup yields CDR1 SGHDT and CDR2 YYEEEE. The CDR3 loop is CASSLTGTAPEAFF. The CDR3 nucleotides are TGTGCCAGCAGCTTGACCGGGACAGCGCCTGAAGCTTTCTTT.

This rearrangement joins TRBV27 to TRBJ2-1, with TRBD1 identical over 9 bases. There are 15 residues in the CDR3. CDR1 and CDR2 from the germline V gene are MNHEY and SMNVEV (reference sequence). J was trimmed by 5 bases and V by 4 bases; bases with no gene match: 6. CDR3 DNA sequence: TGTGCCAGCAGTTCCTCCGGGACAGGGAACAATGAGCAGTTCTTC. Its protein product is CASSSSGTGNNEQFF.

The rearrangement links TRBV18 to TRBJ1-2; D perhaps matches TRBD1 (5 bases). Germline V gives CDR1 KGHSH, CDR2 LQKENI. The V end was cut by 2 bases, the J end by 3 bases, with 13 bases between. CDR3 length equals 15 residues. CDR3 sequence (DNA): TGTGCCAGCTCACCAACAGGTGGCGGGGACTATGGCTACACCTTC. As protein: CASSPTGGGDYGYTF.

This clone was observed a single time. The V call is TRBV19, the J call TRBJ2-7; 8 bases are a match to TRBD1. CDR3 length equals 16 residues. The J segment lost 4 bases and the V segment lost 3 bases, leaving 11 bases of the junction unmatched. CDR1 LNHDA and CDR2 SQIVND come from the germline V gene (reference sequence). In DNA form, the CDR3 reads TGTGCCAGTAGTATCGGTAAGGGCAGGGGGCTTTACGAGCAGTACTTC. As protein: CASSIGKGRGLYEQYF.

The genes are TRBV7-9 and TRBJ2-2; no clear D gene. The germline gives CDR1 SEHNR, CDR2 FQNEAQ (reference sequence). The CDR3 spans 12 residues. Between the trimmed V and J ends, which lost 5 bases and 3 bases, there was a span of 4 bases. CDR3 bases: TGTGCCAGCAGCCCCTACACCGGGGAGCTGTTTTTT. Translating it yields CASSPYTGELFF. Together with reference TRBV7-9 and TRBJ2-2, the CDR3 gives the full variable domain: DTGVSQNPRHKITKRGQNVTFRCDPISEHNRLYWYRQTLGQGPEFLTYFQNEAQLEKSRLLSDRFSAERPKGSFSTLEIQRTEQGDSAMYLCASSPYTGELFFGEGSRLTVL.

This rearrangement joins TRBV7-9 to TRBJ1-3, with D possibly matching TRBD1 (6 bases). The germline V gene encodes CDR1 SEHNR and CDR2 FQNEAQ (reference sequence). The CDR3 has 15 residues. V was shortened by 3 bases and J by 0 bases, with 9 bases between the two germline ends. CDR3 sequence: CASSFEGGSGNTIYF. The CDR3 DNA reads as TGTGCCAGCAGCTTTGAAGGGGGCTCTGGAAACACCATATATTTT.

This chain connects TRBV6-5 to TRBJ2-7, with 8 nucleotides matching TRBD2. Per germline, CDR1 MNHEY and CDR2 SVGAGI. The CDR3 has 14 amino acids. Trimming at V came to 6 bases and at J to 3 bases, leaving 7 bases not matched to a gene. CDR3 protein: CASRFGLASYEQYF. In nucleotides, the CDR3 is TGTGCCAGCAGATTCGGACTAGCTAGCTACGAGCAGTACTTC.

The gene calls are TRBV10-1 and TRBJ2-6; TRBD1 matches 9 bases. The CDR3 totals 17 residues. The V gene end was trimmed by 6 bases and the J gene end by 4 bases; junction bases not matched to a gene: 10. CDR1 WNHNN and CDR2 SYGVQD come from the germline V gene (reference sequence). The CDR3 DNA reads TGCGCCAGCAGAAGGGGACAGGGCTTCTCCGGGGCCAACGTCCTGACTTTC. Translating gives CASRRGQGFSGANVLTF.

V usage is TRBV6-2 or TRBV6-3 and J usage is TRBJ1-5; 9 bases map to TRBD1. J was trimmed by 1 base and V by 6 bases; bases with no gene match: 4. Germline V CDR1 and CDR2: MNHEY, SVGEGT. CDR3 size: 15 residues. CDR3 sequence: CASSRDRVSNQPQHF. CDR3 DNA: TGTGCCAGCAGCCGGGACAGGGTGAGCAATCAGCCCCAGCATTTT.

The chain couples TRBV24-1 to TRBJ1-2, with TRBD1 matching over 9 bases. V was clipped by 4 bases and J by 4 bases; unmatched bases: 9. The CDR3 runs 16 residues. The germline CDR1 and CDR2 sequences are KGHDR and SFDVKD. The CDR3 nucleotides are TGTGCCACCAGTGACCCTACGACAGGGGGTGCCTATGGCTACACCTTC. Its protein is CATSDPTTGGAYGYTF.

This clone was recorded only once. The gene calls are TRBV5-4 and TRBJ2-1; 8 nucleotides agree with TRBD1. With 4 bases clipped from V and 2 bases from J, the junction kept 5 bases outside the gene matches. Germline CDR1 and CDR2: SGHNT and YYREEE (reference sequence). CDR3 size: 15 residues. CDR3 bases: TGTGCCAGCAGCCTACAGGGGGTTACCTACAATGAGCAGTTCTTC. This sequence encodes CASSLQGVTYNEQFF.